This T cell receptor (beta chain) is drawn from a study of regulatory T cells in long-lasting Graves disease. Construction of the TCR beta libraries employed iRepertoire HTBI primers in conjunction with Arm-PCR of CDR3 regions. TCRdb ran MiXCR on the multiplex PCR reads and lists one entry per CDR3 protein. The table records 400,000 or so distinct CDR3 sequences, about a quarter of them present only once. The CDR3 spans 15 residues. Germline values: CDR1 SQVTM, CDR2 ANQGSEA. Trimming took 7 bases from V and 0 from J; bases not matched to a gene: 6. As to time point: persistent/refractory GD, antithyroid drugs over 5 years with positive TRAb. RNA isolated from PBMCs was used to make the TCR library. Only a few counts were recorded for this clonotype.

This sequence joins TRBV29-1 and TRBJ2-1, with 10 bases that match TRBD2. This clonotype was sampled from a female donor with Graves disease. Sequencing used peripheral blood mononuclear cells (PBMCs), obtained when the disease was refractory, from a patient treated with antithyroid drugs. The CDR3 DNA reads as TGCAGCGCCGAACTAGCGGGGAGCTCCTACAATGAGCAGTTCTTC. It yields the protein CSAELAGSSYNEQFF.